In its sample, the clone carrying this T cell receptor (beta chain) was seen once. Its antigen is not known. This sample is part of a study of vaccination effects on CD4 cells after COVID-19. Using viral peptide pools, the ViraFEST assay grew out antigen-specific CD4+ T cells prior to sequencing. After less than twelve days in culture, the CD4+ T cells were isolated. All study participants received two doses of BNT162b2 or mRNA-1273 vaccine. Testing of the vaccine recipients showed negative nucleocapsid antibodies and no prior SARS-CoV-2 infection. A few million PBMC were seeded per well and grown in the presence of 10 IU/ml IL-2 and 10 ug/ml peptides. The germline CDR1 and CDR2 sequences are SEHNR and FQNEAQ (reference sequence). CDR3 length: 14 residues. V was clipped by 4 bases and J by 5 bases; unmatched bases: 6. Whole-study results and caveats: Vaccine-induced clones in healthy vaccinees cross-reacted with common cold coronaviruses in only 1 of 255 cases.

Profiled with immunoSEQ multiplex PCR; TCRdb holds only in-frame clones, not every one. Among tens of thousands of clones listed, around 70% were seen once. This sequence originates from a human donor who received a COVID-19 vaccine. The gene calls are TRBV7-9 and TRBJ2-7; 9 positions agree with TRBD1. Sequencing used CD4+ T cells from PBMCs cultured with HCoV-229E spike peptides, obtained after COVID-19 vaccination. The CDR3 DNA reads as TGTGCCAGCAGCTCGCGGGACAGGGTCCACGAGCAGTACTTC. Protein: CASSSRDRVHEQYF. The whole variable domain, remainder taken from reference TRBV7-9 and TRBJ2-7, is DTGVSQNPRHKITKRGQNVTFRCDPISEHNRLYWYRQTLGQGPEFLTYFQNEAQLEKSRLLSDRFSAERPKGSFSTLEIQRTEQGDSAMYLCASSSRDRVHEQYFGPGTRLTVT.